Below are 29 T cell receptor beta chains sequenced from a single sample in a study of blood T cell repertoires in COVID-19. Produced via immunoSEQ multiplex PCR; TCRdb's table is partial and in-frame only. The sample includes 150,000 to 180,000 clones, around 87% seen only once; the top ten take 15%. What was sequenced was peripheral blood. Source of these receptors: a woman between 40 and 50 years old with acute or convalescent COVID-19.

V and J are TRBV9 and TRBJ2-1, with 7 bases that match TRBD1. Trimming took 3 bases from V and 0 from J; bases not matched to a gene: 12. Germline CDR1 and CDR2: SGDLS and YYNGEE. The CDR3 has 18 amino acids. The CDR3, as DNA: TGTGCCAGCAGCGCGCCGCCGGGACAGTTCAGCTCCTACAATGAGCAGTTCTTC. Residues: CASSAPPGQFSSYNEQFF.

V and J are TRBV6-2 or TRBV6-3 and TRBJ1-5; 7 nucleotides match TRBD1. Trimming removed 6 bases from V and 3 bases from J; junction bases left unmatched: 14. This CDR3 region has 17 residues. CDR1 and CDR2 (germline): MNHEY, SVGEGT. CDR3 sequence (DNA): TGTGCCAGCAGCAGACTGGGACAGATTTCTATCAATCAGCCCCAGCATTTT. Translated: CASSRLGQISINQPQHF.

The chain carries TRBV11-3 and TRBJ2-1, with D possibly matching TRBD1 (6 bases). The ends were cut back, 5 bases at V and 7 bases at J, with 12 bases in the middle. Germline-derived CDR1 and CDR2 are SGHNT and YENEEA. The CDR3 loop spans 13 amino acids. CDR3 nucleotide sequence: TGTGCCAGCAGCCCAGAGACAGGAAATGAGCAGTTCTTC. This codes for CASSPETGNEQFF.

V usage is TRBV28 and J usage is TRBJ2-4; D perhaps matches TRBD1 (6 bases). CDR1 and CDR2 from the germline V gene are MDHEN and SYDVKM. V lost 8 bases and J 6 bases, leaving 14 bases between the germline ends. The CDR3 is 13 residues long. CDR3 DNA: TGTGCCAGCTATTGGACAGCTGGAAACATTCAGTACTTC. Translating gives CASYWTAGNIQYF.

The gene calls are TRBV2 and TRBJ2-7; 9 bases are a match to TRBD2. There are 15 residues in the CDR3. V gave up 4 bases and J gave up 5 bases; unmatched junction bases: 9. Germline V gene data show CDR1 as SNHLY and CDR2 as FYNNEI. CDR3 sequence: CASSVLAGRSDEQYF. In nucleotides, the CDR3 is TGTGCCAGCAGTGTCCTAGCGGGACGGAGTGACGAGCAGTACTTC. Full variable domain (outside the CDR3, taken from reference TRBV2 and TRBJ2-7): EPEVTQTPSHQVTQMGQEVILRCVPISNHLYFYWYRQILGQKVEFLVSFYNNEISEKSEIFDDQFSVERPDGSNFTLKIRSTKLEDSAMYFCASSVLAGRSDEQYFGPGTRLTVT.

The chain uses TRBV10-2 and TRBJ2-3, with a weak D call TRBD1 (6 bases). This CDR3 has 13 amino acids. V was pared by 7 bases and J by 2 bases, with 10 bases between. CDR1 is WSHSY, CDR2 SAAADI, per germline. DNA of the CDR3: TGCGCCAGCAAACAGGGATTCACAGATACGCAGTATTTT. It codes for CASKQGFTDTQYF.

The rearrangement links TRBV10-3 to TRBJ1-4; D possibly corresponds to TRBD1 (5 bases). Per the germline V gene, CDR1 is ENHRY and CDR2 is SYGVKD. This CDR3 is built from 15 residues. Deletions cut 3 bases from V and 6 bases from J, with 14 bases between. CDR3 coding DNA: TGTGCCATCAGTGACTGGAGGGGAGGTGATGAAAAACTGTTTTTT. This encodes CAISDWRGGDEKLFF.

The chain employs TRBV5-1 and TRBJ2-3; TRBD2 matches 11 bases. Germline CDR1 SGHRS, CDR2 YFSETQ. The CDR3 sequence is 17 residues long. V was clipped by 5 bases and J by 0 bases; unmatched bases: 8. This CDR3 is CASSYPGLAESTDTQYF. The CDR3 region has the DNA TGCGCCAGCAGTTATCCGGGACTAGCGGAAAGCACAGATACGCAGTATTTT.

The chain recombines TRBV4-1 with TRBJ1-5, with D possibly being TRBD1 (6 bases). Trimming stripped 2 bases from V and 4 bases from J, with 9 bases between. The CDR3 length is 14 residues. CDR1 and CDR2 from the germline V gene are MGHRA and YSYEKL. CDR3 residues: CASSQIQGNQPQHF. CDR3 DNA sequence: TGCGCCAGCAGCCAAATACAGGGAAATCAGCCCCAGCATTTT.

The chain has TRBV9 and TRBJ1-3; D is possibly TRBD1 (5 bases). The germline CDR1 and CDR2 sequences are SGDLS and YYNGEE. V lost 4 bases and J 3 bases, leaving 11 bases between the germline ends. CDR3 size: 14 residues. The DNA for the CDR3 is TGTGCCAGCAGCCCTTACGGGGGTGGAAACACCATATATTTT. Translating it yields CASSPYGGGNTIYF.

The chain joins TRBV7-3 to TRBJ2-1; maybe TRBD2 (6 bases). CDR3 length: 15 residues. Germline CDR1 is SGHTA and CDR2 is FQGTGA. V gave up 4 bases and J gave up 0 bases, with 10 bases separating them. The CDR3: CASSSLASSYNEQFF. The CDR3 DNA is TGTGCCAGCAGCTCTCTAGCGTCCTCCTACAATGAGCAGTTCTTC.

The V gene is TRBV20-1, the J gene TRBJ2-2; D gene unclear. Germline-derived CDR1 and CDR2 are DFQATT and SNEGSKA (reference sequence). Trimming removed 3 bases at V and 6 bases at J, with 14 bases between. The CDR3 consists of 14 residues. The CDR3 loop reads CSASQRSVSGELFF. The CDR3 coding sequence is TGCAGTGCTAGTCAGCGCTCCGTATCCGGGGAGCTGTTTTTT.

The chain has TRBV6-5 and TRBJ1-1; D is undetermined. CDR1 MNHEY and CDR2 SVGAGI come from the germline V gene. V lost 1 base to trimming and J lost 0 bases, with 6 bases between them. This CDR3 is 14 amino acids long. The CDR3 region has the DNA TGTGCCAGCAGTTACTTGGGAGTGAACACTGAAGCTTTCTTT. This translates into CASSYLGVNTEAFF.

This chain joins TRBV19 and TRBJ1-4; weak D call: TRBD1 (6 bases). CDR1 and CDR2 (germline): LNHDA, SQIVND (reference sequence). The CDR3 extends over 16 amino acids. V dropped 1 base and J dropped 4 bases, with 13 bases sitting between them. The CDR3 DNA reads TGTGCCAGTAGTATAGGAGGGGACACCCTTAATGAAAAACTGTTTTTT. This codes for CASSIGGDTLNEKLFF.

The CDR3, as DNA: TGCGCCAGCAGCCAAGCCCCTAGCGGGGTTACTACAACCGGGGAGCTGTTTTTT. Translation: CASSQAPSGVTTTGELFF. The chain has TRBV4-1 and TRBJ2-2; 9 bases agree with TRBD2. The V gene end was trimmed by 1 base and the J gene end by 5 bases; junction bases not matched to a gene: 11. This CDR3 has 18 amino acids. Per germline, CDR1 MGHRA and CDR2 YSYEKL.

The chain links TRBV5-1 to TRBJ2-7, with 8 bases matching TRBD2. CDR3 size: 16 residues. V was pared by 7 bases and J by 3 bases, with 15 bases of the junction left unmatched. The germline V gene has CDR1 SGHRS and CDR2 YFSETQ. DNA of the CDR3: TGCGCCAGCCGAACTAGCGGTCAACCCCCCTACTACGAGCAGTACTTC. It specifies CASRTSGQPPYYEQYF.

The chain joins TRBV6-5 to TRBJ1-5; TRBD1 matches at 7 bases. In germline, CDR1 is MNHEY, CDR2 SVGAGI. V was clipped by 6 bases and J by 8 bases; unmatched bases: 10. This CDR3 is built from 14 residues. The CDR3 protein is CASSMNRGSKPQHF. The CDR3 coding sequence is TGTGCCAGCAGCATGAACAGGGGTAGCAAGCCCCAGCATTTT.

The chain joins TRBV7-3 to TRBJ2-5; D is ambiguous. This CDR3 spans 16 amino acids. V shed 2 bases and J shed 5 bases, with 18 bases lying between them. The germline CDR1 and CDR2 sequences are SGHTA and FQGTGA. DNA for the CDR3: TGTGCCAGCAGCTTAGGTCCGCGGTCCCAAAGGGAGACCCAGTACTTC. It is translated as CASSLGPRSQRETQYF.

The gene calls are TRBV28 and TRBJ1-6; maybe TRBD1 (5 bases). The CDR3 spans 16 residues. Trimming removed 10 bases from V and 0 bases from J, with 16 bases in between. Germline assignment: CDR1 MDHEN and CDR2 SYDVKM. CDR3: CATLPLGRSYNSPLHF. Here the CDR3 DNA reads TGTGCCACCTTACCTTTGGGGCGCTCCTATAATTCACCCCTCCACTTT. Full variable domain (missing parts from reference TRBV28 and TRBJ1-6): DVKVTQSSRYLVKRTGEKVFLECVQDMDHENMFWYRQDPGLGLRLIYFSYDVKMKEKGDIPEGYSVSREKKERFSLILESASTNQTSMYLCATLPLGRSYNSPLHFGNGTRLTVT.

The chain joins TRBV3-1 (or the pseudogene TRBV3-2) to TRBJ2-7, with D unresolved. Germline V gene sequence: CDR1 LGHDT, CDR2 YNNKEL (reference sequence). The V end lost 4 bases, the J end lost 3 bases, and 7 bases lay between the germline ends. There are 12 residues in the CDR3. The CDR3 DNA sequence: TGTGCCAGCAGCCGACTGATCTACGAGCAGTACTTC. Its protein product is CASSRLIYEQYF.

V and J are TRBV5-1 and TRBJ2-3; TRBD2 aligns across 10 bases. The CDR3 has 16 residues. V shed 0 bases, J shed 3 bases, and the junction held 4 bases outside the gene matches. The germline gives CDR1 SGHRS, CDR2 YFSETQ. The CDR3 DNA reads TGCGCCAGCAGCTTGGCTAGCGGGAGTGAAACAGATACGCAGTATTTT. Translating it yields CASSLASGSETDTQYF.

V and J are TRBV2 and TRBJ1-1; 7 bases align to TRBD1. Germline lookup yields CDR1 SNHLY and CDR2 FYNNEI. The V and J ends lost 1 base and 6 bases, in that order; junction bases with no gene match: 5. The CDR3 has 14 amino acids. The CDR3 spells CASSEGRGYSEAFF. The DNA for the CDR3 is TGTGCCAGCAGTGAAGGCAGGGGGTACTCTGAAGCTTTCTTT. The full variable domain, in which reference TRBV2 and TRBJ1-1 provide the parts outside the CDR3, is EPEVTQTPSHQVTQMGQEVILRCVPISNHLYFYWYRQILGQKVEFLVSFYNNEISEKSEIFDDQFSVERPDGSNFTLKIRSTKLEDSAMYFCASSEGRGYSEAFFGQGTRLTVV.

This clone was recorded only once. The chain uses TRBV7-7 and TRBJ2-3; a possible D gene is TRBD2 (6 bases). The CDR3 totals 15 residues. Trimming shortened V by 8 bases and J by 0 bases, and 15 bases separated the two germline ends. Germline V CDR1 and CDR2: SSHAT, FNYEAQ (reference sequence). This CDR3 is CASSPSVTSTDTQYF. The DNA of the CDR3 is TGTGCCAGCTCTCCTAGCGTAACTAGCACAGATACGCAGTATTTT.

The chain recombines TRBV19 with TRBJ2-5; TRBD1 matches 7 bases. Unmatched junction bases numbered 17, after V lost 5 bases and J lost 2 bases. The CDR3 is 18 residues long. Germline lookup yields CDR1 LNHDA and CDR2 SQIVND (reference sequence). CDR3 in DNA: TGTGCCAGTAGTGCCCTCCGAAGTGGGGACAGCTTACAAGAGACCCAGTACTTC. It specifies CASSALRSGDSLQETQYF.

In this sample, this clone turned up once. This rearrangement joins TRBV7-2 to TRBJ1-2, with TRBD1 as a possible D gene (5 bases). V was pared by 0 bases and J by 3 bases, with 14 bases between. In germline, CDR1 is SGHTA, CDR2 FQGNSA. The CDR3 has 16 residues. The CDR3 bases are TGTGCCAGCAGCTTAGCCTCAGGGTATATAGACTATGGCTACACCTTC. Amino acids: CASSLASGYIDYGYTF.

This clone came up once. The chain carries TRBV5-4 and TRBJ1-3, with a tentative D call TRBD1 (6 bases). Germline V gives CDR1 SGHNT, CDR2 YYREEE (reference sequence). Trimming pared 4 bases from V and 4 bases from J, leaving 21 bases between. The CDR3 consists of 17 residues. The CDR3 region has the DNA TGTGCCAGCAGCCCTCTACCCTCAAACAGGGCGGGAAACACCATATATTTT. Its translation is CASSPLPSNRAGNTIYF.

The V call is TRBV28, the J call TRBJ2-7; 7 bases fit TRBD1. V shed 7 bases and J 2 bases; nucleotides not matched to a gene: 8. The CDR3 has 14 amino acids. Germline V gene data show CDR1 as MDHEN and CDR2 as SYDVKM. CDR3 nucleotide sequence: TGTGCCAGCAAAAACAGGGGTCAGGCCTACGAGCAGTACTTC. Translating gives CASKNRGQAYEQYF.

This clone appeared a few times. The chain carries TRBV3-1 (or the pseudogene TRBV3-2) and TRBJ2-2, with no clear D. Germline CDR1 LGHDT, CDR2 YNNKEL (reference sequence). The length of the CDR3 is 15 residues. V was trimmed by 4 bases and J by 6 bases, leaving 15 bases between them. CDR3 residues: CASSPPWVAAGELFF. CDR3 DNA: TGTGCCAGCAGCCCCCCCTGGGTGGCGGCCGGGGAGCTGTTTTTT.

CDR3 region: CASSTGTGLAGELFF. The CDR3 DNA is TGTGCCAGTAGTACCGGGACAGGGTTGGCCGGGGAGCTGTTTTTT. J is TRBJ2-2 and V is TRBV19, with TRBD1 identical over 9 bases. CDR3 size: 15 residues. CDR1 is LNHDA and CDR2 is SQIVND in the germline V gene (reference sequence). V trimming: 4 bases; J trimming: 6 bases; junction bases outside the gene matches: 6.